The entry below gives a single T cell receptor (beta chain) sequence along with its context. Its antigen is as yet unknown. TCRdb's table, derived via immunoSEQ multiplex PCR, lists solely in-frame clones and lacks some. The sample comprises 80,000 to 85,000 clones, 90% to 95% of which are singletons, and more than 0.095% rests with the top ten. J gave up 2 bases and V 6 bases, and 4 bases lay outside the gene matches. CDR3 length: 14 residues. Germline CDR1 reads SGHTA; CDR2 reads FQGNSA. The sample belongs to a study of graft-versus-host responses after intestinal transplantation. Study-wide results and limits: Some GvH clones appeared in ileal mucosa or blood before recipient bone marrow.

The source material was unstimulated CD4+ T cells sorted from spleen or lymph node cells, sampled before intestinal transplant. The rearrangement links TRBV7-2 to TRBJ2-7; TRBD2 matches at 10 bases. The sequence was obtained from a human donor who received an intestinal transplant. CDR3 in DNA: TGTGCCAGCAGTCCTACTAGCGGGACCTACGAGCAGTACTTC. The encoded protein is CASSPTSGTYEQYF. The variable domain in full, with the rest retrieved from reference TRBV7-2 and TRBJ2-7, is GAGVSQSPSNKVTEKGKDVELRCDPISGHTALYWYRQSLGQGLEFLIYFQGNSAPDKSGLPSDRFSAERTGGSVSTLTIQRTQQEDSAVYLCASSPTSGTYEQYFGPGTRLTVT.